The rows below give T cell receptor beta chains drawn from one sample of a study of regulatory T cells in long-lasting Graves disease. TCRdb re-called the multiplex PCR reads with MiXCR, one entry per CDR3 protein. The sample lists some 600,000 distinct CDR3 sequences; 15% to 20% were seen once. This sample also belongs to another study, concerning T cells in Graves' hyperthyroidism and ophthalmopathy.

The starting material was peripheral blood mononuclear cells (PBMCs), obtained at new diagnosis, from a patient treated with antithyroid drugs. These receptors all stem from a man aged 18 to 35 with Graves disease. Both conserved end residues are part of each CDR3. A D gene is named only where the DNA matches it firmly. Rows may omit the clone size; those that give it use once, few, many or a size class.

D gene	clone size	J gene	CDR3 length	V gene	CDR3 protein	CDR3 DNA
TRBD2	.	TRBJ2-1	14	TRBV11-1	CASSQSAGAPEQFF	TGTGCCAGCAGCCAATCTGCGGGAGCTCCTGAGCAGTTCTTC
.	many	TRBJ2-5	11	TRBV30	CAWGPDKTQYF	TGTGCCTGGGGCCCGGACAAGACCCAGTACTTC
.	many	TRBJ2-7	15	TRBV7-3	CASSLTHGVGVEQYF	TGTGCCAGCAGCTTAACCCACGGGGTCGGGGTCGAGCAGTACTTC
.	.	TRBJ1-2	15	TRBV6-5	CASSYGQGLMDGYTF	TGTGCCAGCAGTTACGGCCAGGGTCTAATGGATGGCTACACCTTC
.	many	TRBJ1-2	16	TRBV10-3	CAISESVGAAGYGYTF	TGTGCCATCAGTGAGTCGGTAGGGGCAGCTGGATATGGCTACACCTTC
TRBD1	many	TRBJ2-6	19	TRBV27	CASSYTSLPRRGGANVLTF	TGTGCCAGCAGTTATACGTCACTACCGCGCAGGGGGGGGGCCAACGTCCTGACTTTC
.	.	TRBJ2-3	16	TRBV7-2	CASSSGGGPFTDTQYF	TGTGCCAGCAGCTCAGGGGGAGGGCCTTTCACAGATACGCAGTATTTT
TRBD2	many	TRBJ2-1	15	TRBV4-1	CASSQETSGYNEQFF	TGCGCCAGCAGCCAAGAGACTAGCGGGTACAATGAGCAGTTCTTC
TRBD2	.	TRBJ2-1	13	TRBV14	CASSQAAGGEQFF	TGTGCCAGCAGCCAAGCTGCGGGGGGGGAGCAGTTCTTC
.	many	TRBJ2-1	18	TRBV28	CASSLNVQRMWSYNEQFF	TGTGCCAGCAGTTTAAATGTCCAGCGGATGTGGTCCTACAATGAGCAGTTCTTC
TRBD1	.	TRBJ2-5	15	TRBV28	CASSSGTGSRKTQYF	TGTGCCAGCAGTTCTGGGACAGGGAGCAGGAAGACCCAGTACTTC
.	many	TRBJ2-5	12	TRBV28	CASSFNIETQYF	TGTGCCAGCAGTTTCAACATAGAGACCCAGTACTTC
.	many	TRBJ2-5	16	TRBV7-9	CASSLGLGGYQETQYF	TGTGCCAGCAGCTTAGGACTAGGAGGGTACCAAGAGACCCAGTACTTC
.	few	TRBJ2-1	16	TRBV29-1	CSVDDRALLGGNEQFF	TGCAGCGTTGATGACAGGGCTTTGCTGGGGGGCAATGAGCAGTTCTTC
TRBD2	many	TRBJ2-1	17	TRBV5-1	CASSLSLAGGMKNEQFF	TGCGCCAGCAGCTTGAGTCTAGCGGGAGGGATGAAAAATGAGCAGTTCTTC
.	many	TRBJ1-1	11	TRBV6-1	CASSAGVRAFF	TGTGCCAGCAGCGCCGGTGTTAGGGCTTTCTTT